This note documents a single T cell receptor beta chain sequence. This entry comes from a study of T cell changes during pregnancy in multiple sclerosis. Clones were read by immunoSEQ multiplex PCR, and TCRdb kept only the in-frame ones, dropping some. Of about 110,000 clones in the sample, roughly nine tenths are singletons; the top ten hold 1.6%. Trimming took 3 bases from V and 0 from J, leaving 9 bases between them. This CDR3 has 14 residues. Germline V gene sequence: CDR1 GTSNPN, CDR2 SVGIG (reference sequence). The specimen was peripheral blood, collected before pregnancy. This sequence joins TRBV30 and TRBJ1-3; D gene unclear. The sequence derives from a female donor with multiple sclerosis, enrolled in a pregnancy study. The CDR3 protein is CAWRVASSGNTIYF. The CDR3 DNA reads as TGTGCCTGGAGAGTGGCTAGCTCTGGAAACACCATATATTTT.